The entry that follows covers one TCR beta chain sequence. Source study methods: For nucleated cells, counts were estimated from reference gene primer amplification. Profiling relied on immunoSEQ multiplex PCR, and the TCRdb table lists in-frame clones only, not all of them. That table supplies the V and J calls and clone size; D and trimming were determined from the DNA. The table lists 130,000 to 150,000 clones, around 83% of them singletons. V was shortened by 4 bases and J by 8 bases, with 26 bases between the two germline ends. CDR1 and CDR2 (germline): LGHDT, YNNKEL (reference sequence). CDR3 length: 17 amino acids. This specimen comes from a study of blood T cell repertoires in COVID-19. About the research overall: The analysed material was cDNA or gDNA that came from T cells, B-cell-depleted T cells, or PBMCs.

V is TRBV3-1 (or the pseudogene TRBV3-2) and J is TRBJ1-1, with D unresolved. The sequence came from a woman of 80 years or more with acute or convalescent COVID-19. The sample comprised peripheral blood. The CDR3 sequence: CASSLSPGKGRDWEAFF. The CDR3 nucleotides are TGTGCCAGCAGCCTCTCTCCGGGGAAAGGGAGGGATTGGGAAGCTTTCTTT.